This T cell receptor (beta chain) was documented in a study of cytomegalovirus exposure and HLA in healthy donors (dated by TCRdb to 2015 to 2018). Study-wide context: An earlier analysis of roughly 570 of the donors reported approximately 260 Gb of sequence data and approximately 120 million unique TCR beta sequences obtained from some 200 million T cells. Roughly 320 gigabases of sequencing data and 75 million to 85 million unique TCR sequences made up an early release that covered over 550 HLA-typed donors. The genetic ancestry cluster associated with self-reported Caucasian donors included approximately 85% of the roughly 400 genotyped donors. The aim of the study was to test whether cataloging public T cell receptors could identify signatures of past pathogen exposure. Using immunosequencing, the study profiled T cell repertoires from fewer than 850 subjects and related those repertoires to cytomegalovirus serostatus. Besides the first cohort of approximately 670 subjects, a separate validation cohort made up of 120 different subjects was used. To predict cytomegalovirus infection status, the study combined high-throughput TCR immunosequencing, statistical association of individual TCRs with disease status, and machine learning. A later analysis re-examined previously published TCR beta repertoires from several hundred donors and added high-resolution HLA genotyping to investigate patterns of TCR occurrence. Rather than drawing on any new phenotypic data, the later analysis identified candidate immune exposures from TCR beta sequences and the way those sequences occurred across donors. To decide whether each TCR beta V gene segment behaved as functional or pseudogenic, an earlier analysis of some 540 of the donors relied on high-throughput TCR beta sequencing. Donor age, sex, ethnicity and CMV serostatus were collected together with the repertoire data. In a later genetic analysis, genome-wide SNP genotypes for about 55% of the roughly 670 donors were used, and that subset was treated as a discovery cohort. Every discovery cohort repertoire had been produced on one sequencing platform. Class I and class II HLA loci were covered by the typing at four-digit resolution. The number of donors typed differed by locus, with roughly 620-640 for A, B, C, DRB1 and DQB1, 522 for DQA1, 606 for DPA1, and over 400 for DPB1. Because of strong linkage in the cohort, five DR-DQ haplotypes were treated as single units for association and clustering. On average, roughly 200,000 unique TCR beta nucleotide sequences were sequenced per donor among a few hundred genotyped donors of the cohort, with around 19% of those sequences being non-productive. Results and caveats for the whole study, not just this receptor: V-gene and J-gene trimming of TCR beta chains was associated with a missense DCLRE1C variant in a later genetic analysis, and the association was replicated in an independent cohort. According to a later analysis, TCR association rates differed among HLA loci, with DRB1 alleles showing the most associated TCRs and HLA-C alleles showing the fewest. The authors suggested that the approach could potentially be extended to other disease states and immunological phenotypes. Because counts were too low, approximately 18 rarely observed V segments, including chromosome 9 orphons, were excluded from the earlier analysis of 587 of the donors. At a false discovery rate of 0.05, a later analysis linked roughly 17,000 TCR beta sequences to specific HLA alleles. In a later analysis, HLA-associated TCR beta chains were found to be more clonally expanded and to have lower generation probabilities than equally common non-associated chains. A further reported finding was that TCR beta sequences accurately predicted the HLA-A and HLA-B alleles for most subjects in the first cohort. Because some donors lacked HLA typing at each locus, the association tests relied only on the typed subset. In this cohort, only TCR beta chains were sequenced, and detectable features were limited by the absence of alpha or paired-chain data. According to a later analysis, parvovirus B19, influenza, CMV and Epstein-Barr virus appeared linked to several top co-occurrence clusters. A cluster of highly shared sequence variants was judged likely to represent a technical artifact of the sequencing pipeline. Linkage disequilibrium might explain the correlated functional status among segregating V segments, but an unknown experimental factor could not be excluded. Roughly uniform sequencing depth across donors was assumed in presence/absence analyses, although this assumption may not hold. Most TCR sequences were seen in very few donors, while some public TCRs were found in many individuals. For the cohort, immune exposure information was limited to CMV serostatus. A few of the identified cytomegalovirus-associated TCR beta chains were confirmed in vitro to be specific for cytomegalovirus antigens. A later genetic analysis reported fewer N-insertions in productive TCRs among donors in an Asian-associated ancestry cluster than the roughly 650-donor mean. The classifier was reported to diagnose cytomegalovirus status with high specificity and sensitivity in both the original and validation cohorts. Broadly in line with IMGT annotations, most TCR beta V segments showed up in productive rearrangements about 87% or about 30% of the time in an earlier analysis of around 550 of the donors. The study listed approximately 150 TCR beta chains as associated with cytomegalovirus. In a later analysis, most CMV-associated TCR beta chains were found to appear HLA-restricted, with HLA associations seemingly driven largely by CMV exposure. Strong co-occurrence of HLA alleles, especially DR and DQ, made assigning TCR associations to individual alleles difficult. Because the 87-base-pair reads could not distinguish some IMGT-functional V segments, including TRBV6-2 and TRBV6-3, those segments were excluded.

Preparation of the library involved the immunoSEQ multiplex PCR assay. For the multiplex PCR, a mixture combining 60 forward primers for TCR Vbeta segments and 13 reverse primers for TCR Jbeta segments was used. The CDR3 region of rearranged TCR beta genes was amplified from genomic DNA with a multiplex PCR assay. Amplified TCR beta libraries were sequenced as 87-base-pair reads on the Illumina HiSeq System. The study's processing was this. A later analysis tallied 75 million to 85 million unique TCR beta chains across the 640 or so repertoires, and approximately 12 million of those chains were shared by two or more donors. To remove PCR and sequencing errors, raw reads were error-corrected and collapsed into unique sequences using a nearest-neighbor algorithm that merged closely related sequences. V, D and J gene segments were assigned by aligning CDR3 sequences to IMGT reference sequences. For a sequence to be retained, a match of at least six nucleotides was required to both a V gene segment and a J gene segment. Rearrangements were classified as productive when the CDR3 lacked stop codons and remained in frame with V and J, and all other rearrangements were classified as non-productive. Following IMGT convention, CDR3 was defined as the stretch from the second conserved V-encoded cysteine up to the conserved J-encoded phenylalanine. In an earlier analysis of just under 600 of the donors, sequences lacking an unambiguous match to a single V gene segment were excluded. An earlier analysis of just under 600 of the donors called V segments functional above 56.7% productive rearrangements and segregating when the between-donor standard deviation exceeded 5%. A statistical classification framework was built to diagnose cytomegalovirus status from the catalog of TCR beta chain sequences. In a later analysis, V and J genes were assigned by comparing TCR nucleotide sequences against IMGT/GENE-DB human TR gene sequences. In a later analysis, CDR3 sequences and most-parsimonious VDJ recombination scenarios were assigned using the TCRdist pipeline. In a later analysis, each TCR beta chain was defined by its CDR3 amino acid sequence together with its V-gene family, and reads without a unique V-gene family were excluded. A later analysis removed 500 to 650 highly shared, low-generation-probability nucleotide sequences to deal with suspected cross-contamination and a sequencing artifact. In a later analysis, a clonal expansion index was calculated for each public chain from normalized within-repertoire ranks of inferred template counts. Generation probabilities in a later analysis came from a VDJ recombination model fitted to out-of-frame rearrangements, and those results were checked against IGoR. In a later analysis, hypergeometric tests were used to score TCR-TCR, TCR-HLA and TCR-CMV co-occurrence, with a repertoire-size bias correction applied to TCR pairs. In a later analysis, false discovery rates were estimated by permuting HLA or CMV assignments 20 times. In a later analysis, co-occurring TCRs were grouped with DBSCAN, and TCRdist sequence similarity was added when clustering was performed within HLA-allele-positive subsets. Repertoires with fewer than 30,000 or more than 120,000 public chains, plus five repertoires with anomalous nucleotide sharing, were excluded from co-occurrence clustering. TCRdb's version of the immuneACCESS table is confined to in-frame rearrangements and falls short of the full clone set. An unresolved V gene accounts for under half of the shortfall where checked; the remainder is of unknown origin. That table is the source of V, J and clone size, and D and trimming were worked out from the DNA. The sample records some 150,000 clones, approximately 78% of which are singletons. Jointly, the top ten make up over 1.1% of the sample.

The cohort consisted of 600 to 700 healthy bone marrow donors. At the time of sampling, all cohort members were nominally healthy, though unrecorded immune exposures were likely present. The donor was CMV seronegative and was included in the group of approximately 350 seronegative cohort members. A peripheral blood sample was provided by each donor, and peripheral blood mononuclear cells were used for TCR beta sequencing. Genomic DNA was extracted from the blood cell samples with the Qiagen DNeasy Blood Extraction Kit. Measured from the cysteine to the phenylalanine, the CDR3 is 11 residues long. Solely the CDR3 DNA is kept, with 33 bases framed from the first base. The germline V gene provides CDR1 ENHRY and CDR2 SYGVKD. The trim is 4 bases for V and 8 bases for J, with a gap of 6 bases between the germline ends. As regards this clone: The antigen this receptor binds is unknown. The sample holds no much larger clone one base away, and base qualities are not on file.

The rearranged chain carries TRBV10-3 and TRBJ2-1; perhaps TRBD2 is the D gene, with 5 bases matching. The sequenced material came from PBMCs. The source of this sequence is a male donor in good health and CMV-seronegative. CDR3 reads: CAISVRDEQFF. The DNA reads TGTGCCATCAGTGTGAGGGATGAGCAGTTCTTC.